This TCR beta chain was sequenced in a study of Graves' ophthalmopathy and Graves' hyperthyroidism. Overall study findings and caveats: Forecasting of ophthalmopathy progression by the model achieved almost 71% sensitivity and approximately 72% specificity.

Investigators amplified TCR beta CDR3 regions from RNA transcripts. An initial RT-PCR round employing HTBI primers preceded a second-round multiplex PCR. Via MiXCR, TCRdb re-called the multiplex PCR reads, giving one row per CDR3 protein. The sample has 300,000 to 500,000 distinct CDR3 sequences, over 15% seen once. The CDR3 is 17 residues long. The V gene's germline CDR1 is MNHNS and CDR2 SASEGT. V gave up 6 bases and J gave up 5 bases; unmatched junction bases: 15. For this clonotype: Its antigen is undetermined.

The rearrangement uses TRBV6-1 and TRBJ2-7, with TRBD2 matching over 11 bases. The clonotype was recovered from a woman in her late teens or twenties with stable Graves' hyperthyroidism. The sequenced sample was peripheral blood. DNA for the CDR3: TGTGCCAGCAGGCGACAGCCATCCGGGACTAGCGGTAACGAGCAGTACTTC. Translation: CASRRQPSGTSGNEQYF.